This entry lists 26 T cell receptor beta chains sequenced from one sample in a study of human T cells and chemical hapten exposure. Time point specified: patch test 1, 2 weeks after DPC sensitization. Regarding treatment: therapeutic diphenylcyclopropenone sensitization with weekly scalp DPC. TCRdb re-derived calls from the RACE reads in MiXCR, one entry per CDR3 protein. The sample has 370,000 or so distinct CDR3 sequences; around 4.8% are singletons. The sequenced sample was whole blood, obtained in connection with sensitization to the hapten diphenylcyclopropenone (DPC). The receptors were sampled from a woman aged 50 to 65 with alopecia areata. Some clones in this sample may be carry-over from other donors' samples.

This clonotype was observed at least ten times. The chain is built from TRBV29-1 and TRBJ1-1, with D unclear. CDR1 and CDR2 (germline): SQVTM, ANQGSEA. V lost 2 bases and J 3 bases, leaving 10 bases between the germline ends. This CDR3 contains 13 residues. CDR3 nucleotides: TGCAGCGTTGAAATAAAGGCGGACACTGAAGCTTTCTTT. Amino acids: CSVEIKADTEAFF.

Comment on this clonotype: Given a much more abundant clone one base away, this may be a read error. The V gene is TRBV12-5, the J gene TRBJ1-1; 10 positions agree with TRBD1. Germline values: CDR1 LGHNT, CDR2 FRNRAP. This CDR3 contains 15 residues. The CDR3 spells CASGLGQGANTEACF. CDR3 bases: TGTGCTAGTGGTTTGGGACAGGGGGCGAACACTGAAGCTTGCTTT.

There are a few counts of this clonotype. V gene TRBV12-3 or TRBV12-4 combines with J gene TRBJ1-1, with D hard to call. The ends were cut back, 6 bases at V and 2 bases at J, with 10 bases in the middle. The CDR3 has 13 residues. CDR3 DNA sequence: TGTGCCAGCAGGTCAGTAAGCAACACTGAAGCTTTCTTT. This gives the protein CASRSVSNTEAFF.

V and J are TRBV29-1 and TRBJ2-5; D assignment may be TRBD1 or TRBD2 (6 bases each). Between the trimmed V and J ends, which lost 0 bases and 4 bases, there was a span of 15 bases. CDR3 size: 15 residues. CDR1 is SQVTM, CDR2 ANQGSEA, per germline. CDR3 sequence: CSVEDYRGQGETQYF. The DNA of the CDR3 is TGCAGCGTTGAAGATTACCGGGGGCAAGGAGAGACCCAGTACTTC.

This clonotype was detected many times. This chain joins TRBV20-1 and TRBJ2-3; 8 nucleotides align to TRBD2. This CDR3 comprises 15 residues. Germline V gives CDR1 DFQATT, CDR2 SNEGSKA (reference sequence). After removal of 3 bases from V and 2 bases from J, the junction contained 7 bases not matched to a gene. DNA for the CDR3: TGCAGTGCTAGCCAGCGGGGGCCCTTCACAGATACGCAGTATTTT. As protein: CSASQRGPFTDTQYF.

This clonotype was observed a few times. The V gene is TRBV11-2, the J gene TRBJ2-7, with D uncertain. V was shortened by 4 bases and J by 2 bases, with 15 bases between the two germline ends. The length of the CDR3 is 15 residues. The V gene's germline CDR1 is SGHAT and CDR2 FQNNGV. CDR3 DNA: TGTGCCAGCAGCTACCCCCTTAAGGCCACCTACGAGCAGTACTTC. It specifies CASSYPLKATYEQYF.

This clonotype was detected a few times. J is TRBJ1-1 and V is TRBV6-2 or TRBV6-3; D uncertain. Trimming removed 2 bases from V and 1 base from J, with 8 bases in between. Germline V lookup: CDR1 MNHEY, CDR2 SVGEGT. The CDR3 covers 14 residues. The DNA of the CDR3 is TGTGCCAGCAGTTACGGGGTAGCGAACACTGAAGCTTTCTTT. Translating it yields CASSYGVANTEAFF.

This chain connects TRBV5-6 to TRBJ1-5; unclear D gene. Germline V gives CDR1 SGHDT, CDR2 YYEEEE. The length of the CDR3 is 14 residues. V lost 0 bases to trimming and J lost 3 bases, with 7 bases between them. The CDR3 sequence is CASSLASLNQPQHF. As DNA, the CDR3 is TGTGCCAGCAGCTTGGCGAGCCTCAATCAGCCCCAGCATTTT.

V and J are TRBV14 and TRBJ2-1; 7 nucleotides align to TRBD2. The CDR3 sequence is 13 residues long. The trim removed 8 bases at V and 3 bases at J, leaving 4 bases unmatched. Germline V gives CDR1 SGHDN, CDR2 FVKESK. The CDR3: CASAGVSYNEQFF. In nucleotides, the CDR3 is TGTGCCAGCGCGGGAGTTAGCTACAATGAGCAGTTCTTC.

This clonotype was picked up a small number of times. The chain recombines TRBV20-1 with TRBJ2-1; no definite D call. Trimming left V 5 bases short and J 0 bases short, with 11 bases between. Germline V gene sequence: CDR1 DFQATT, CDR2 SNEGSKA (reference sequence). The CDR3 spans 14 residues. CDR3 bases: TGCAGTGCTCGGACCGGGCCCTCCTACAATGAGCAGTTCTTC. It yields the protein CSARTGPSYNEQFF.

This clonotype was seen a handful of times. The chain links TRBV10-3 to TRBJ2-3; 12 nucleotides align to TRBD2. The junction had 10 bases not matched to a gene; V was cut back by 10 bases and J by 2 bases. The CDR3 has 16 residues. Looked up from germline, CDR1 is ENHRY and CDR2 is SYGVKD. CDR3 DNA: TGTGCCACCAGACTAGCGGGGGTCTTAATCACAGATACGCAGTATTTT. The encoded protein is CATRLAGVLITDTQYF.

This clonotype came up a few times. The V call is TRBV2, the J call TRBJ2-7; 7 nucleotides match TRBD1. Germline loops: CDR1 SNHLY, CDR2 FYNNEI. The CDR3 spans 14 residues. V was pared by 7 bases and J by 5 bases, with 11 bases of the junction left unmatched. CDR3: CASMMSDRDDEQYF. As DNA, the CDR3 is TGTGCCAGCATGATGTCAGACAGGGACGACGAGCAGTACTTC.

CDR3 sequence reads: CASSPERGRGNTIYF. The CDR3 DNA follows: TGTGCCAGCAGCCCCGAGAGGGGTCGTGGAAACACCATATATTTT. This sequence joins TRBV4-2 and TRBJ1-3; D possibly corresponds to TRBD1 (5 bases). The CDR3 is 15 amino acids. Germline assignment: CDR1 LGHNA and CDR2 YNFKEQ. V was pared by 4 bases and J by 3 bases, with 13 bases between.

The chain carries TRBV3-1 and TRBJ2-7; D is ambiguous. Germline CDR1 and CDR2: LGHDT and YNNKEL (reference sequence). The V end lost 4 bases, the J end lost 5 bases, and 15 bases lay between the germline ends. This CDR3 contains 14 residues. The CDR3 DNA reads as TGTGCCAGCAGCCCCGCTGGGGTACGGGACGAGCAGTACTTC. Protein sequence: CASSPAGVRDEQYF.

In its sample, this clonotype was seen many times. The rearrangement joins TRBV10-3 to TRBJ2-1, with a tentative D call TRBD1 (5 bases). Between the trimmed V and J ends, which lost 4 bases and 5 bases, there was a span of 12 bases. Germline V gives CDR1 ENHRY, CDR2 SYGVKD. The CDR3 extends over 14 amino acids. The CDR3 spells CAISGSPGNNEQFF. The CDR3, as DNA: TGTGCCATCAGTGGGTCCCCAGGGAACAATGAGCAGTTCTTC.

This clonotype was counted at least ten times. V usage is TRBV11-2 and J usage is TRBJ1-3; D ambiguous. Germline assignment: CDR1 SGHAT and CDR2 FQNNGV. V dropped 3 bases and J dropped 2 bases, with 14 bases sitting between them. This CDR3 comprises 16 residues. Here the CDR3 reads CASSFAPLATGNTIYF. For the CDR3, the DNA is TGTGCCAGCAGCTTTGCCCCCCTGGCCACTGGAAACACCATATATTTT.

V is TRBV7-9 and J is TRBJ2-7, with D unresolved. This CDR3 spans 13 amino acids. The V end was cut by 5 bases, the J end by 2 bases, with 10 bases between. From germline, CDR1 is SEHNR and CDR2 FQNEAQ (reference sequence). DNA for the CDR3: TGTGCCAGCAGCCCCAGTTCAGCCTACGAGCAGTACTTC. Its protein product is CASSPSSAYEQYF. Using reference TRBV7-9 and TRBJ2-7 for the parts outside the CDR3, the full variable domain is DTGVSQNPRHKITKRGQNVTFRCDPISEHNRLYWYRQTLGQGPEFLTYFQNEAQLEKSRLLSDRFSAERPKGSFSTLEIQRTEQGDSAMYLCASSPSSAYEQYFGPGTRLTVT.

This CDR3 reads CASSFGSSEETQYF. The DNA for the CDR3 is TGCGCCAGCAGCTTCGGCAGCTCTGAGGAGACCCAGTACTTC. This sequence joins TRBV5-1 and TRBJ2-5; no clear D gene. Per germline, CDR1 SGHRS and CDR2 YFSETQ. The CDR3 length is 14 residues. V gave up 2 bases and J gave up 5 bases, with 13 bases separating them.

Many counts were recorded for this clonotype. The chain links TRBV14 to TRBJ2-3, with D unresolved. Germline V CDR1 and CDR2: SGHDN, FVKESK. The germline V and J ends were trimmed by 1 base and 2 bases, with 10 bases remaining between them. The CDR3 spans 15 residues. CDR3 residues: CASSQVGGPTDTQYF. CDR3 bases: TGTGCCAGCAGCCAAGTAGGCGGACCCACAGATACGCAGTATTTT.

V gene TRBV5-4 combines with J gene TRBJ2-3; 9 bases line up with TRBD1. The CDR3 extends over 15 amino acids. The V segment lost 2 bases and the J segment 4 bases; nucleotides outside the gene matches: 5. Germline CDR1 is SGHNT and CDR2 is YYREEE (reference sequence). Here the CDR3 reads CASSLSGTGSDTQYF. The CDR3 DNA follows: TGTGCCAGCAGCTTAAGCGGGACAGGGTCAGATACGCAGTATTTT.

There are a few counts of this clonotype. V usage is TRBV12-3 or TRBV12-4 and J usage is TRBJ1-1; 9 bases fit TRBD1. The CDR3 extends over 15 amino acids. V shed 7 bases, J shed 5 bases, and the junction held 11 bases outside the gene matches. Here the CDR3 reads CASIMTGGVRTEAFF. The CDR3 DNA follows: TGTGCCAGCATCATGACAGGGGGGGTAAGGACTGAAGCTTTCTTT.

The V gene is TRBV20-1, the J gene TRBJ2-2; TRBD1 aligns across 8 bases. The V segment lost 2 bases and the J segment 3 bases; nucleotides outside the gene matches: 2. The CDR3 runs to 14 residues. CDR1 is DFQATT and CDR2 is SNEGSKA in the germline V gene (reference sequence). In nucleotides, the CDR3 is TGCAGTGCTAGACAGGGGGCATACACCGGGGAGCTGTTTTTT. Protein product: CSARQGAYTGELFF.

This clonotype was counted between two and nine times. The chain carries TRBV7-9 and TRBJ2-7, with 9 bases lining up with TRBD2. CDR1 and CDR2 (germline): SEHNR, FQNEAQ (reference sequence). The junction had 4 bases not matched to a gene; V was cut back by 0 bases and J by 4 bases. CDR3 length equals 15 residues. CDR3: CASSLALTSGYEQYF. For the CDR3, the DNA is TGTGCCAGCAGCTTAGCCTTGACTAGCGGATACGAGCAGTACTTC.

This clonotype was seen repeatedly, ten times or more. The chain joins TRBV27 to TRBJ1-5; 7 bases agree with TRBD1. Germline V gene lookup returns CDR1 MNHEY and CDR2 SMNVEV (reference sequence). The CDR3 totals 13 residues. The V segment lost 5 bases and the J segment 7 bases; nucleotides outside the gene matches: 5. Here the CDR3 reads CASSPWTGQPQHF. In DNA, the CDR3 is TGTGCCAGCAGTCCGTGGACAGGCCAGCCCCAGCATTTT.

For this clonotype: Compared with germline, one end of the junction differs, possibly owing to a read error. The J gene is TRBJ2-1, the V gene TRBV7-9, with TRBD2 matching over 10 bases. CDR3 length: 16 residues. Germline values: CDR1 SEHNR, CDR2 FQNEAQ (reference sequence). Written as DNA, the CDR3 is TGTGCCAGCAGTTTAGCCCCGGGACTAGCGAGAAATGAGCAGTTCTTC. It codes for CASSLAPGLARNEQFF.

The chain joins TRBV5-1 to TRBJ2-7, with 14 bases identical to TRBD2. The CDR3 contains 14 residues. Per germline, CDR1 SGHRS and CDR2 YFSETQ. J lost 7 bases, V lost 4 bases, and 4 bases had no gene match. CDR3 sequence (DNA): TGCGCCAGCAGCCTGACTAGCGGGAGGGAGGAGCAGTACTTC. This codes for CASSLTSGREEQYF.